This T cell receptor beta chain was sequenced during a study of cytomegalovirus exposure and HLA in healthy donors (dated 2017 in TCRdb). Background on the whole study: An earlier analysis of roughly 610 of the donors reported 276 Gb of sequence data and some 110 million unique TCR beta sequences obtained from about 180 million T cells. Roughly 300 gigabases of sequencing data and 80 million or so unique TCR sequences were included in an early release covering around 650 HLA-typed donors. The genetic ancestry cluster associated with self-reported Caucasian donors included 80% to 90% of the approximately 410 genotyped donors. The study aimed to test whether cataloging public T cell receptors could reveal signatures of past pathogen exposure. Using immunosequencing, the study profiled T cell repertoires from about 650 subjects and related those repertoires to cytomegalovirus serostatus. Besides the first cohort of roughly 700 subjects, a separate validation cohort made up of 120 different subjects was used. To predict cytomegalovirus infection status, the study combined high-throughput TCR immunosequencing, statistical association of individual TCRs with disease status, and machine learning. A later analysis re-examined previously published TCR beta repertoires from more than 550 donors and added high-resolution HLA genotyping to investigate patterns of TCR occurrence. The later analysis used no new phenotypic data to find candidate immune exposures, relying instead on TCR beta sequences and their occurrence across donors. An earlier analysis of about 600 of the donors used high-throughput TCR beta sequencing to judge whether each TCR beta V gene segment behaved as functional or pseudogenic. Donor age, sex, ethnicity and CMV serostatus were collected together with the repertoire data. Genome-wide SNP genotypes for about 65% of the roughly 670 donors were used in a later genetic analysis, which treated that subset as a discovery cohort. Every repertoire in the discovery cohort had been generated on one and the same sequencing platform. HLA typing covered class I and class II loci at four-digit resolution. Typing coverage differed by locus: A, B, C, DRB1 and DQB1 were typed in about 620-630 donors, DQA1 in roughly 500, DPA1 in over 600, and DPB1 in 450 to 490. A handful of DR-DQ haplotypes were handled as single units for association and clustering because linkage in the cohort was strong. On average, about 200,000 unique TCR beta nucleotide sequences were sequenced per donor among fewer than 500 genotyped donors of the cohort, with approximately 18% of those sequences being non-productive.

The cohort comprised around 700 healthy bone marrow donors. At the time of sampling, all cohort members were nominally healthy, though unrecorded immune exposures were likely present. The donor was CMV seropositive and was included in the group of 270 or so seropositive cohort members. Every donor gave a peripheral blood sample, and the peripheral blood mononuclear cells from that sample were used for TCR beta sequencing. The Qiagen DNeasy Blood Extraction Kit was used to extract genomic DNA from the blood cell samples. The full study reports these points: Compared with the 666-donor mean, donors in an Asian-associated ancestry cluster had fewer N-insertions in productive TCRs, according to a later genetic analysis. In an earlier analysis of approximately 590 of the donors, most TCR beta V segments appeared in productive rearrangements about 87% or about 30% of the time, broadly matching IMGT annotations. The 87-base-pair reads could not distinguish some IMGT-functional V segments, including TRBV6-2 and TRBV6-3, so those segments were excluded. In vitro tests confirmed that a few of the cytomegalovirus-associated TCR beta chains recognize cytomegalovirus antigens. According to a later analysis, parvovirus B19, influenza, CMV and Epstein-Barr virus appeared linked to several top co-occurrence clusters. The presence/absence analyses assumed that sequencing depth was roughly uniform across donors, and that assumption may not be true. When HLA alleles, especially DR and DQ, strongly co-occurred, attributing TCR associations to individual alleles was difficult. Most CMV-associated TCR beta chains appeared to be HLA-restricted in a later analysis, and the HLA associations seemed to be driven largely by CMV exposure. In this cohort, only TCR beta chains were sequenced, and detectable features were limited by the absence of alpha or paired-chain data. The authors suggested that the approach could potentially be generalized to other disease states and immunological phenotypes. In a later analysis, HLA-associated TCR beta chains were found to be more clonally expanded and to have lower generation probabilities than equally common non-associated chains. In the study, around 150 TCR beta chains were listed as associated with cytomegalovirus. CMV serostatus was the only immune exposure information available for the cohort. Most TCR sequences were seen in very few donors, while some public TCRs were found in many individuals. The sequencing pipeline was judged likely to have produced a cluster of highly shared sequence variants as a technical artifact. In a later analysis, about 17,000 TCR beta sequences were associated with specific HLA alleles at a false discovery rate of 0.05. The classifier was reported to diagnose cytomegalovirus status with high specificity and sensitivity in both the original cohort and the validation cohort. Linkage disequilibrium might explain the correlated functional status among segregating V segments, but an unknown experimental factor could not be excluded. A later analysis found that TCR association rates varied across HLA loci, with DRB1 alleles showing the most associated TCRs and HLA-C alleles the fewest. Because counts were too low, about 15 rarely observed V segments, including chromosome 9 orphons, were left out of the earlier analysis of 587 of the donors. In a later genetic analysis, a missense DCLRE1C variant was associated with V-gene and J-gene trimming of TCR beta chains, and the association was replicated in an independent cohort. A further reported finding was that TCR beta sequences accurately predicted the HLA-A and HLA-B alleles for most subjects in the first cohort. Because HLA typing was unavailable for some donors at each locus, only the typed subset was used in association tests.

To prepare the library, the immunoSEQ multiplex PCR assay was applied. The multiplex PCR relied on a mix of 60 forward primers for TCR Vbeta segments and 13 reverse primers for TCR Jbeta segments. The CDR3 region of rearranged TCR beta genes was amplified from genomic DNA by a multiplex PCR assay. The Illumina HiSeq System was used to sequence the amplified TCR beta libraries as 87-base-pair reads. Processing in the source paper ran as follows. Across the 500 to 700 repertoires, a later analysis counted 60 million to 90 million unique TCR beta chains, 9.5 million to 13 million of which were shared by at least two donors. To remove PCR and sequencing errors, raw reads were error-corrected and collapsed into unique sequences using a nearest-neighbor algorithm that merged closely related sequences. To assign V, D and J gene segments, CDR3 sequences were aligned to IMGT reference sequences. Each retained sequence needed at least a six-nucleotide match to both a V gene segment and a J gene segment. Rearrangements were classified as productive when the CDR3 lacked stop codons and remained in frame with V and J, and all other rearrangements were classified as non-productive. Following IMGT convention, CDR3 was defined as the stretch from the second conserved V-encoded cysteine up to the conserved J-encoded phenylalanine. The earlier analysis of around 640 of the donors excluded sequences that lacked an unambiguous match to a single V gene segment. An earlier analysis of some 500 of the donors classified V segments as functional when productive rearrangements were above 56.7% and as segregating when the standard deviation between donors was above 5%. A statistical classification framework was built to diagnose cytomegalovirus status from the catalog of TCR beta chain sequences. V and J gene assignment, in a later analysis, came from comparing TCR nucleotide sequences with IMGT/GENE-DB human TR gene sequences. A later analysis assigned CDR3 sequences and most-parsimonious VDJ recombination scenarios with the TCRdist pipeline. In a later analysis, each TCR beta chain was defined by its CDR3 amino acid sequence together with its V-gene family, and reads without a unique V-gene family were excluded. In a later analysis, around 600 highly shared, low-generation-probability nucleotide sequences were removed to address suspected cross-contamination and a sequencing artifact. A later analysis calculated a clonal expansion index for each public chain from normalized within-repertoire ranks of inferred template counts. Generation probabilities in a later analysis came from a VDJ recombination model fitted to out-of-frame rearrangements, and those results were checked against IGoR. In a later analysis, hypergeometric tests were used to score TCR-TCR, TCR-HLA and TCR-CMV co-occurrence, with a repertoire-size bias correction applied to TCR pairs. False discovery rates were estimated in a later analysis by permuting HLA or CMV assignments 20 times. In a later analysis, co-occurring TCRs were grouped using DBSCAN, with TCRdist sequence similarity added in when clustering inside HLA-allele-positive subsets. Co-occurrence clustering excluded repertoires with fewer than 30,000 or more than 120,000 public chains, plus five with anomalous nucleotide sharing. TCRdb retrieved this table from immuneACCESS and kept in-frame rearrangements only. Not all clones are present; in checked studies, unresolved V genes account for under half, and no reason is known for the remainder. That table supplies the V and J calls and clone size; D and trimming were determined from the DNA. For this sample the table gives approximately 93,000 clones, of which approximately 60% were detected only once. The ten largest clones capture about 6.3% of the sample.

The CDR3 holds 15 amino acids from the cysteine to the phenylalanine. Only the CDR3 portion is preserved as DNA: 45 bases, with reading frame beginning at the first base. Reading the germline V gene (reference sequence) gives CDR1 SEHNR and CDR2 FQNEAQ. Trimming removed 5 bases from V and 7 bases from J; the gene matches leave 8 bases unexplained. There are a few counts of this clone. Its recognized antigen is unknown. No much larger clonotype is one base removed from it; base qualities were not supplied. Sequenced: PBMCs. This sequence uses TRBV7-9 and TRBJ1-4; 9 junctional bases match TRBD1. The sequence was collected from a boy under 18 in good health and CMV-seropositive. The sequenced DNA is TGTGCCAGCAGCCAAGGACAGGGGAAGGGTGAAAAACTGTTTTTT. The encoded protein is CASSQGQGKGEKLFF.